Following are 21 T cell receptor beta chains from one sample sequenced in a study of shared clonotypes between healthy human individuals. TCRdb keeps only in-frame clones here, not all; method: immunoSEQ multiplex PCR. This sample has about 600,000 clones, with more than 95% found just once. Sequenced material: naive CD4+ T cells sorted from blood. As for subset: CD45RA+ positively selected. Receptors were obtained from a young woman in good health.

This chain links TRBV5-1 with TRBJ2-7; tentatively, D is TRBD2 (6 bases). Germline V CDR1 and CDR2: SGHRS, YFSETQ. The V end was cut by 4 bases, the J end by 0 bases, with 14 bases between. The CDR3 runs to 15 residues. In DNA, the CDR3 is TGCGCCAGCAGCCATAGGGACTTTAGCTCCTACGAGCAGTACTTC. It encodes CASSHRDFSSYEQYF. Full variable domain (missing parts from reference TRBV5-1 and TRBJ2-7): KAGVTQTPRYLIKTRGQQVTLSCSPISGHRSVSWYQQTPGQGLQFLFEYFSETQRNKGNFPGRFSGRQFSNSRSEMNVSTLELGDSALYLCASSHRDFSSYEQYFGPGTRLTVT.

This clone was picked up a small number of times. The rearrangement links TRBV28 to TRBJ1-5, with D unclear. The germline V gene encodes CDR1 MDHEN and CDR2 SYDVKM. V was clipped by 6 bases and J by 5 bases, with 14 bases between them. The CDR3 sequence is 14 residues long. The CDR3 DNA reads as TGTGCCAGCAGAAGATATGAGCCCTATCAGCCCCAGCATTTT. Protein: CASRRYEPYQPQHF.

The genes are TRBV20-1 and TRBJ2-1; 7 positions agree with TRBD1. This CDR3 comprises 11 residues. V was clipped by 4 bases and J by 11 bases; unmatched bases: 5. CDR1 DFQATT and CDR2 SNEGSKA come from the germline V gene (reference sequence). In DNA, the CDR3 is TGCAGTGCTACTGACAGGGATAAGCAGTTCTTC. Its translation is CSATDRDKQFF.

Comment on this clone: The identical CDR3 is also encoded by other nucleotide sequences in the sample. The chain links TRBV6-6 to TRBJ2-7, with 9 bases fitting TRBD2. The length of the CDR3 is 14 residues. In germline, CDR1 is MNHNY, CDR2 SVGAGI (reference sequence). V was clipped by 5 bases and J by 2 bases; unmatched bases: 4. In DNA, the CDR3 is TGTGCCAGCAGTCAGACTAGCGGACCCTACGAGCAGTACTTC. It specifies CASSQTSGPYEQYF.

The chain links TRBV9 to TRBJ2-7; 8 bases are a match to TRBD2. V lost 0 bases to trimming and J lost 6 bases; unmatched junction nucleotides: 2. The germline gives CDR1 SGDLS, CDR2 YYNGEE. This CDR3 comprises 13 residues. CDR3 sequence: CASSVGLASEQYF. In DNA, the CDR3 is TGTGCCAGCAGCGTAGGACTAGCGTCCGAGCAGTACTTC.

The chain employs TRBV28 and TRBJ1-1; 8 bases agree with TRBD1. V was clipped by 5 bases and J by 7 bases; unmatched bases: 9. CDR3 length: 14 amino acids. CDR1 and CDR2 (germline): MDHEN, SYDVKM. The CDR3: CASSTSTGASEAFF. CDR3 in DNA: TGTGCCAGCAGTACCTCGACAGGGGCCAGTGAAGCTTTCTTT.

The chain has TRBV28 and TRBJ1-1; D may be TRBD1 (5 bases). The CDR3 consists of 14 residues. Germline CDR1 and CDR2: MDHEN and SYDVKM. With 7 bases removed from V and 0 bases from J, the gap between germline ends came to 12 bases. Written as DNA, the CDR3 is TGTGCCAGCACCGGGGCAATAATGAACACTGAAGCTTTCTTT. Protein product: CASTGAIMNTEAFF.

The genes are TRBV4-1 and TRBJ2-3; 14 bases align to TRBD2. The CDR3 consists of 19 residues. The ends lost 0 bases at V and 1 base at J; junction bases unmatched: 6. The germline gives CDR1 MGHRA, CDR2 YSYEKL. CDR3 DNA sequence: TGCGCCAGCAGCCAAGACCCAGGACTAGCGGGAGGTGGCACAGATACGCAGTATTTT. This sequence encodes CASSQDPGLAGGGTDTQYF.

The genes are TRBV19 and TRBJ2-5, with 7 bases identical to TRBD1. V dropped 9 bases and J dropped 4; count of bases not matched to a gene: 8. Germline V gives CDR1 LNHDA, CDR2 SQIVND (reference sequence). There are 13 residues in the CDR3. The CDR3 reads CASTQTGSETQYF. CDR3 coding DNA: TGTGCCAGCACACAGACAGGGTCAGAGACCCAGTACTTC. The full variable domain, rest sourced from reference TRBV19 and TRBJ2-5, is DGGITQSPKYLFRKEGQNVTLSCEQNLNHDAMYWYRQDPGQGLRLIYYSQIVNDFQKGDIAEGYSVSREKKESFPLTVTSAQKNPTAFYLCASTQTGSETQYFGPGTRLLVL.

CDR3 in DNA: TGTGCCAGCAGCTTTGGGGCCGTCGCTAGACTAAGTCCGTACTTC. It yields the protein CASSFGAVARLSPYF. J is TRBJ2-7 and V is TRBV12-1; the table's D call TRBD2 went unverified against the DNA. TRBV12-1 is described as a pseudogene. The CDR3 loop spans 15 amino acids.

The chain carries TRBV18 and TRBJ2-3; the match to TRBD2 covers 8 bases. The length of the CDR3 is 15 residues. The trim removed 0 bases at V and 4 bases at J, leaving 3 bases unmatched. The germline V gene encodes CDR1 KGHSH and CDR2 LQKENI. The CDR3 region is CASSPPGLGSDTQYF. The CDR3 DNA is TGTGCCAGCTCACCACCGGGACTAGGATCAGATACGCAGTATTTT.

The chain combines TRBV6-6 with TRBJ2-7, with no clear D. The length of the CDR3 is 14 residues. Germline V lookup: CDR1 MNHNY, CDR2 SVGAGI (reference sequence). V dropped 3 bases and J dropped 3 bases, with 12 bases sitting between them. CDR3 protein: CASSYSSPYYEQYF. The CDR3, as DNA: TGTGCCAGCAGTTATTCGTCCCCCTACTACGAGCAGTACTTC.

The chain links TRBV18 to TRBJ2-3; 10 bases match TRBD2. This CDR3 region has 15 residues. Unmatched junction bases numbered 6, after V lost 4 bases and J lost 5 bases. CDR1 and CDR2 from the germline V gene are KGHSH and LQKENI. CDR3 bases: TGTGCCAGCTCACTCATGGCTAGCGGGAGAGATACGCAGTATTTT. Protein: CASSLMASGRDTQYF.

The chain joins TRBV6-6 to TRBJ1-4; 10 nucleotides align to TRBD1. J lost 6 bases, V lost 6 bases, and 4 bases had no gene match. Germline CDR1 and CDR2: MNHNY and SVGAGI (reference sequence). The CDR3 contains 14 residues. The chain's CDR3 is CASRRQGADEKLFF. In DNA form, the CDR3 reads TGTGCCAGCAGAAGACAGGGGGCGGATGAAAAACTGTTTTTT.

This chain connects TRBV7-9 to TRBJ1-5; D is possibly TRBD1 (5 bases). This CDR3 is 15 amino acids long. The V end lost 5 bases, the J end lost 8 bases, and 19 bases lay between the germline ends. Germline lookup yields CDR1 SEHNR and CDR2 FQNEAQ (reference sequence). CDR3 sequence reads: CASSLGAGAEEPQHF. Written as DNA, the CDR3 is TGTGCCAGCAGCCTCGGTGCCGGGGCTGAAGAGCCCCAGCATTTT.

V is TRBV5-1 and J is TRBJ2-3, with 9 bases matching TRBD1. The V gene's germline CDR1 is SGHRS and CDR2 YFSETQ. The CDR3 spans 15 residues. V trimming: 3 bases; J trimming: 0 bases; junction bases outside the gene matches: 2. The CDR3 reads CASSSGTGSTDTQYF. CDR3 DNA: TGCGCCAGCAGCTCCGGGACAGGGAGCACAGATACGCAGTATTTT.

This chain links TRBV28 with TRBJ2-1; TRBD2 matches at 13 bases. Unmatched junction bases numbered 9, after V lost 6 bases and J lost 4 bases. Per germline, CDR1 MDHEN and CDR2 SYDVKM. This CDR3 spans 17 amino acids. In DNA form, the CDR3 reads TGTGCCAGCAGCTCGACTAGCGGGAGGCCGCCATACAATGAGCAGTTCTTC. This sequence encodes CASSSTSGRPPYNEQFF. Variable domain in full (rest from reference TRBV28 and TRBJ2-1): DVKVTQSSRYLVKRTGEKVFLECVQDMDHENMFWYRQDPGLGLRLIYFSYDVKMKEKGDIPEGYSVSREKKERFSLILESASTNQTSMYLCASSSTSGRPPYNEQFFGPGTRLTVL.

The chain has TRBV10-1 and TRBJ2-7; 8 bases map to TRBD2. Germline values: CDR1 WNHNN, CDR2 SYGVQD (reference sequence). V shed 2 bases and J 5 bases; nucleotides not matched to a gene: 8. The CDR3 runs 15 residues. The CDR3 loop is CASSETGGPADEQYF. The CDR3 bases are TGCGCCAGCAGTGAGACGGGAGGGCCCGCGGACGAGCAGTACTTC.

The rearrangement links TRBV7-6 to TRBJ2-5, with 8 nucleotides matching TRBD1. The CDR3 contains 15 residues. The germline CDR1 and CDR2 sequences are SGHVS and FNYEAQ. V lost 2 bases, J lost 1 base, and 3 bases stayed unmatched. Written as DNA, the CDR3 is TGTGCCAGCAGCTTAAGCACAGGGGGCCAAGAGACCCAGTACTTC. This codes for CASSLSTGGQETQYF.

The chain links TRBV19 to TRBJ1-2; 7 bases line up with TRBD1. Germline trimming cut 7 bases from V and 8 bases from J; bases unmatched to any gene: 7. From germline, CDR1 is LNHDA and CDR2 SQIVND (reference sequence). The CDR3 has 12 amino acids. Here the CDR3 DNA reads TGTGCCAGTACCATCGGGACAGACGGCTACACCTTC. The encoded protein is CASTIGTDGYTF.

The rearrangement uses TRBV30 and TRBJ1-3; the D gene is possibly TRBD1 (6 bases). Deletions cut 2 bases from V and 4 bases from J, with 15 bases between. Germline V gene data show CDR1 as GTSNPN and CDR2 as SVGIG (reference sequence). The CDR3 has 15 residues. CDR3 sequence reads: CAWSPMGGLGNTIYF. The CDR3 DNA sequence: TGTGCCTGGAGTCCAATGGGGGGGCTGGGAAACACCATATATTTT.